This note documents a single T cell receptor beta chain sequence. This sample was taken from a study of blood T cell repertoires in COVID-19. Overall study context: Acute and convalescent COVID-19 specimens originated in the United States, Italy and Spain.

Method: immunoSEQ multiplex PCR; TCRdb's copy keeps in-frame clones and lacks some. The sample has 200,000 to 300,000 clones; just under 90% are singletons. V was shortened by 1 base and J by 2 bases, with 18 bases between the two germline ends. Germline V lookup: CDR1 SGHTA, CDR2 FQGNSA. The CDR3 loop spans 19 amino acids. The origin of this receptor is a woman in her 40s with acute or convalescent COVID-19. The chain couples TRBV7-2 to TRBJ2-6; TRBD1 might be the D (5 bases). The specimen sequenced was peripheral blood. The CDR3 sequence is CASSLEILGQLTGANVLTF. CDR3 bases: TGTGCCAGCAGCTTAGAGATCTTGGGGCAGCTGACTGGGGCCAACGTCCTGACTTTC.